These T cell receptor beta chains were read from a single sample in a study of regulatory T cells in long-lasting Graves disease. TCRdb reprocessed the multiplex PCR reads via MiXCR and lists one record per CDR3 protein. This table holds some 500,000 distinct CDR3 sequences, 13% found once. This same sample was also part of a study on T cells in Graves' hyperthyroidism and ophthalmopathy.

This specimen was peripheral blood mononuclear cells (PBMCs), taken at new diagnosis, from a patient treated with antithyroid drugs. These receptor sequences come from a man under 40 with Graves disease. Both conserved end residues are part of each CDR3. D genes are given only for firm matches. Only part of the rows carry a size: once, few, many, or a class if the clone is expanded.

j_gene | abundance | d_gene | v_gene | CDR3nt | CDR3aa
TRBJ2-1 | few | NA | TRBV20-1 | TGCAGTGCTGATCGGGAGATATACAATGAGCAGTTCTTC | CSADREIYNEQFF
TRBJ2-7 | many | NA | TRBV12-3/TRBV12-4 | TGTGCCAGCAGTGGGAACGGGGTTGGCGAGCAGTACTTC | CASSGNGVGEQYF
TRBJ2-1 | few | NA | TRBV11-2 | TGTGCCAGCAGCTTCCCCCAGAGGGGAAGTTCCTACAATGAGCAGTTCTTC | CASSFPQRGSSYNEQFF
TRBJ2-3 | many | NA | TRBV7-2 | TGTGCCAGCAGTACCCGGGCCTCAACAACAGATACGCAGTATTTT | CASSTRASTTDTQYF
TRBJ2-3 | few | TRBD2 | TRBV7-3 | TGTGCCAGCAGCTCTAGCGGGAGGGCCGTAGATACGCAGTATTTT | CASSSSGRAVDTQYF
TRBJ2-1 | many | NA | TRBV10-3 | TGTGCCATCAGTGAGTTGGGCAATGAGCAGTTCTTC | CAISELGNEQFF
TRBJ2-7 | few | TRBD2 | TRBV30 | TGTGCCTGGTCGCGGACACGGACTAGCGGGAGGGCCAGGGAGCAGTACTTC | CAWSRTRTSGRAREQYF
TRBJ2-7 | many | NA | TRBV5-1 | TGCGCCAGCCGTGACATAGAATACGAGCAGTACTTC | CASRDIEYEQYF
TRBJ2-7 | many | TRBD2 | TRBV9 | TGTGCCAGCAGCGTACTGGAACTAGCGGGAAGCGAGCAGTACTTC | CASSVLELAGSEQYF
TRBJ1-1 | few | NA | TRBV14 | TGTGCCAGCAGCCAAGACGGAGTGAACACTGAAGCTTTCTTT | CASSQDGVNTEAFF
TRBJ2-1 | NA | NA | TRBV5-1 | TGCGCCAGCAGCTTCTGGGGGGAGATCAGCAATGAGCAGTTCTTC | CASSFWGEISNEQFF
TRBJ2-3 | many | NA | TRBV27 | TGTGCCAGCAGCTTAGGGACAACCACAGATACGCAGTATTTT | CASSLGTTTDTQYF
TRBJ1-6 | few | NA | TRBV20-1 | TGCAGTGCTAGAGGAAGCTCCTATAATTCACCCCTCCACTTT | CSARGSSYNSPLHF
TRBJ2-7 | NA | TRBD1 | TRBV19 | TGTGCCAGTAGTATCACCATATCGGGACAGCTCTACGAGCAGTACTTC | CASSITISGQLYEQYF
TRBJ1-2 | few | NA | TRBV29-1 | TGCAGCGCCCACCCAGGGGACTATGGCTACACCTTC | CSAHPGDYGYTF
TRBJ2-7 | many | NA | TRBV11-2 | TGTGCCACCGGAGGGTCCTCCTACGAGCAGTACTTC | CATGGSSYEQYF
TRBJ2-1 | many | TRBD2 | TRBV10-3 | TGTGCCATCAGGGCAACCGGGACTAGCGGGGTATACAATGAGCAGTTCTTC | CAIRATGTSGVYNEQFF